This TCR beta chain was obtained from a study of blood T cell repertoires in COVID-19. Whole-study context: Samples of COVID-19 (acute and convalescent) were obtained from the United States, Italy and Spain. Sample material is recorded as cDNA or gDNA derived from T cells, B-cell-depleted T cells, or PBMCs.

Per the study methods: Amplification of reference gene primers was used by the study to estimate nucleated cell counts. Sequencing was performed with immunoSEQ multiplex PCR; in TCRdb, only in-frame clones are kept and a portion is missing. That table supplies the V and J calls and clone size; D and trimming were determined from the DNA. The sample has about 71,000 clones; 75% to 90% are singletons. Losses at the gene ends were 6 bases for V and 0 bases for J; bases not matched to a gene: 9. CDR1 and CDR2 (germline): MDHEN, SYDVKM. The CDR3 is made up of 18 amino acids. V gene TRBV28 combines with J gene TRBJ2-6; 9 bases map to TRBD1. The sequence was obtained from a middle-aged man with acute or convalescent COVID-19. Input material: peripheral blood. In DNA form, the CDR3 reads TGTGCCAGCAGAAACTTCGGGACAGGGCTCTCTGGGGCCAACGTCCTGACTTTC. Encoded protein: CASRNFGTGLSGANVLTF.